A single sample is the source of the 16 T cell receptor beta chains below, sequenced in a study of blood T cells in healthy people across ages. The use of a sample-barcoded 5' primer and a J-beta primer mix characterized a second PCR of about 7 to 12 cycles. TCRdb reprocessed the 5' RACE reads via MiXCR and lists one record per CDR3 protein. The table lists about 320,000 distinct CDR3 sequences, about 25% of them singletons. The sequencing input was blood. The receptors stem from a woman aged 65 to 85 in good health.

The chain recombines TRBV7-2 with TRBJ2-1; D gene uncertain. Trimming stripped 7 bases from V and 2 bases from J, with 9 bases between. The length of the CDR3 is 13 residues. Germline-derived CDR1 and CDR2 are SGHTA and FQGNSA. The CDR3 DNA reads TGTGCCAGCAAGCCTAATACCTACAATGAGCAGTTCTTC. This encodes CASKPNTYNEQFF.

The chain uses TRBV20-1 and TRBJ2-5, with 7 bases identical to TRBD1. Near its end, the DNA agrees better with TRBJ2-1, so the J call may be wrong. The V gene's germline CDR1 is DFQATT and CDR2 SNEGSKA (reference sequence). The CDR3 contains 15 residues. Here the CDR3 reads CSARDLTTTPGGQFF. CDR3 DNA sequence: TGCAGTGCTAGAGATCTGACTACCACCCCAGGGGGGCAGTTCTTC.

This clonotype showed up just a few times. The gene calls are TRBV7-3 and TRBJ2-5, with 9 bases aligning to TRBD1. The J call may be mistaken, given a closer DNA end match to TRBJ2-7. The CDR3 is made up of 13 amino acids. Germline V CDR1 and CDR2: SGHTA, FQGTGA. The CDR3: CASSFGTGLEQYF. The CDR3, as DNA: TGTGCCAGCAGCTTCGGGACAGGGCTCGAGCAGTACTTC.

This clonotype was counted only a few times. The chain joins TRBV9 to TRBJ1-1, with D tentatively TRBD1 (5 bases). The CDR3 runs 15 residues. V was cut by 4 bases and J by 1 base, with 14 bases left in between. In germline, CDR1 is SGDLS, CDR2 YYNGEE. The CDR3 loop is CASSPRGDWNTEAFF. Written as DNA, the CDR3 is TGTGCCAGCAGCCCTAGAGGGGATTGGAACACTGAAGCTTTCTTT.

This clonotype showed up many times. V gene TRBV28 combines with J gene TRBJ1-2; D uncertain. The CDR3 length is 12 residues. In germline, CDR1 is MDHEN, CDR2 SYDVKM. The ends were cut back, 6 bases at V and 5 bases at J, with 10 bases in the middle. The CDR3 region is CASRPGLYGYTF. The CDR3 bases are TGTGCCAGCAGGCCAGGCCTTTATGGCTACACCTTC.

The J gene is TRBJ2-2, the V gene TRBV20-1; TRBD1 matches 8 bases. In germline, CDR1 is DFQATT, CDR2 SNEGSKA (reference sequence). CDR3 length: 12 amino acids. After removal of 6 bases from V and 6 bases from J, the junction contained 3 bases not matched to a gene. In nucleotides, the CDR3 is TGCAGTGCCGCACAGGGGGCCGGGGAGCTGTTTTTT. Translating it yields CSAAQGAGELFF.

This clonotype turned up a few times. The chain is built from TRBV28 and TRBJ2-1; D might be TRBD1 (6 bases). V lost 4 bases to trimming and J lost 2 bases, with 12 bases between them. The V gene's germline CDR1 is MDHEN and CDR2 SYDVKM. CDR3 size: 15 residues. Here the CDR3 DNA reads TGTGCCAGCAGTTCAGCACAGGGAGCCTACAATGAGCAGTTCTTC. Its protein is CASSSAQGAYNEQFF.

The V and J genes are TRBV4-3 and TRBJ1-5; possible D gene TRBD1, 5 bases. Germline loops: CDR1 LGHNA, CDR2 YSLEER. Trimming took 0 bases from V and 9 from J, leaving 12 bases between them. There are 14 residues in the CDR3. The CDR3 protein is CASSQDWAGGPQHF. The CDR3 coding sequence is TGCGCCAGCAGCCAAGATTGGGCCGGGGGGCCCCAGCATTTT.

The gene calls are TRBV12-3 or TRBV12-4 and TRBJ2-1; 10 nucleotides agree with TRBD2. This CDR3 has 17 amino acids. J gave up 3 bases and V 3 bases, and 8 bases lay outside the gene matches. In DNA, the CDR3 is TGTGCCAGCAGTTTTGGGGCTAGCGGGAGCGTCTACAATGAGCAGTTCTTC. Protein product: CASSFGASGSVYNEQFF.

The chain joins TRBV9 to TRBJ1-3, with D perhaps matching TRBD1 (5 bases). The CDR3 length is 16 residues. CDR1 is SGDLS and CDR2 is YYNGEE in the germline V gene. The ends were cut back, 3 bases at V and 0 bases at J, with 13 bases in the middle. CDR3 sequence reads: CASSGDSPGSGNTIYF. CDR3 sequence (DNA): TGTGCCAGCAGCGGAGACAGTCCTGGCTCTGGAAACACCATATATTTT. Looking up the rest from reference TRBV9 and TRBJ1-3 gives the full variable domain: DSGVTQTPKHLITATGQRVTLRCSPRSGDLSVYWYQQSLDQGLQFLIQYYNGEERAKGNILERFSAQQFPDLHSELNLSSLELGDSALYFCASSGDSPGSGNTIYFGEGSWLTVV.

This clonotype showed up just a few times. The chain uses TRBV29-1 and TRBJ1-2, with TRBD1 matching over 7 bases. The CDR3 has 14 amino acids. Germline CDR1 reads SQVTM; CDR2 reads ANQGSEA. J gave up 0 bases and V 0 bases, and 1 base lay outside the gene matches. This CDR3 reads CSVEDRGANYGYTF. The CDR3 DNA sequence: TGCAGCGTTGAAGACAGGGGGGCTAACTATGGCTACACCTTC.

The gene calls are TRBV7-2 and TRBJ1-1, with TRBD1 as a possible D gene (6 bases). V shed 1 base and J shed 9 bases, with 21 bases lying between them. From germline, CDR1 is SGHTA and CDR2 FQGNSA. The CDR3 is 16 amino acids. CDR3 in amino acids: CASSLVLGVTGFQAFF. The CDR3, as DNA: TGTGCCAGCAGCTTAGTTTTGGGGGTAACAGGGTTTCAAGCTTTCTTT.

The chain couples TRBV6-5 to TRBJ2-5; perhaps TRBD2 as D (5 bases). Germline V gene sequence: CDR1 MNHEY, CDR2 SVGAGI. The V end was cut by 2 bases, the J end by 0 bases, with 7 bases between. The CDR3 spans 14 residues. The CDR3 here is CASSYGEYQETQYF. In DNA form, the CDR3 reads TGTGCCAGCAGTTACGGGGAGTACCAAGAGACCCAGTACTTC.

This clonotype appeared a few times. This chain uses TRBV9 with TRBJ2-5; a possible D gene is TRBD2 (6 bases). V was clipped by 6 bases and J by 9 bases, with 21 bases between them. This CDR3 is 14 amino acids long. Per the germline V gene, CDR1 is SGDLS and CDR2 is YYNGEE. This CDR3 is CASTTGDRTRPQYF. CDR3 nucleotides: TGTGCCAGCACCACGGGGGACCGCACAAGGCCCCAGTACTTC.

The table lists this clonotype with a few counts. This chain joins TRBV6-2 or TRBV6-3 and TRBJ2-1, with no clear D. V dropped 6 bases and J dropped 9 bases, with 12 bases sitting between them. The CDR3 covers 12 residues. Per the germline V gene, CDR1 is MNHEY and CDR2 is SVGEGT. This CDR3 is CASRRTLAEQFF. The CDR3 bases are TGTGCCAGCAGACGGACGCTGGCTGAGCAGTTCTTC.

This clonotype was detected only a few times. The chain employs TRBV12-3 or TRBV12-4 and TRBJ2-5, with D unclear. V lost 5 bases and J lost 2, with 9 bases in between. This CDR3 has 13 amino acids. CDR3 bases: TGTGCCAGCAGTCATGACTTGCAAGAGACCCAGTACTTC. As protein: CASSHDLQETQYF.